The 26 T cell receptor beta chains given below trace back to one sample, sequenced in a study of patients and donors after allogeneic stem cell transplantation. TCRdb recomputed calls from the RT-PCR reads with MiXCR, one row per CDR3 protein. The profile shows about 110,000 distinct CDR3 sequences, less than 45% of them singletons. Sequencing was done on a sample of blood, either unsorted or a sorted T cell fraction (not recorded which). These receptors all stem from a human donor who was either an allogeneic HSCT recipient or a stem cell or donor lymphocyte infusion donor (not recorded which). It is not recorded whose cells these are; they may come from a transplant donor.

This chain uses TRBV5-5 with TRBJ2-7, with 7 bases aligning to TRBD1. J lost 2 bases, V lost 4 bases, and 6 bases had no gene match. The germline V gene has CDR1 SGHKS and CDR2 YYEKEE (reference sequence). The CDR3 length is 14 residues. The CDR3 DNA reads TGTGCCAGCAGCCACGGGACAGCCGCCTACGAGCAGTACTTC. The encoded protein is CASSHGTAAYEQYF.

The rearrangement links TRBV6-5 to TRBJ2-1; D is ambiguous. This CDR3 has 14 amino acids. V gave up 0 bases and J gave up 4 bases, with 7 bases separating them. Germline CDR1 is MNHEY and CDR2 is SVGAGI. The CDR3 DNA reads as TGTGCCAGCAGTTACTCGGGCGCTTACAATGAGCAGTTCTTC. Protein product: CASSYSGAYNEQFF.

The CDR3 here is CASSNTGQYNSPLHF. The CDR3 DNA sequence: TGTGCCAGCAGCAATACGGGACAATATAATTCACCCCTCCACTTT. The genes are TRBV7-2 and TRBJ1-6; D perhaps matches TRBD1 (6 bases). The CDR3 totals 15 residues. The V gene's germline CDR1 is SGHTA and CDR2 FQGNSA. V lost 5 bases and J 4 bases, leaving 12 bases between the germline ends.

A few counts support this clonotype. The rearrangement uses TRBV6-2 or TRBV6-3 and TRBJ1-1; the D gene is possibly TRBD1 (5 bases). CDR1 and CDR2 (germline): MNHEY, SVGEGT. The CDR3 runs to 13 residues. The V and J ends lost 2 bases and 8 bases respectively, with 12 bases between them. Here the CDR3 reads CASSYGGVREAFF. The CDR3 DNA is TGTGCCAGCAGTTACGGGGGGGTCCGGGAAGCTTTCTTT.

V is TRBV20-1 and J is TRBJ2-1; unclear D gene. The CDR3 sequence is 11 residues long. V was shortened by 0 bases and J by 8 bases, with 5 bases between the two germline ends. Germline V gives CDR1 DFQATT, CDR2 SNEGSKA (reference sequence). The CDR3 region has the DNA TGCAGTGCTAGAGAGCAGTATGAGCAGTTCTTC. Translation gives CSAREQYEQFF.

The genes are TRBV18 and TRBJ2-7; TRBD1 agrees at 7 bases. V trimming: 3 bases; J trimming: 2 bases; junction bases outside the gene matches: 7. The germline V gene has CDR1 KGHSH and CDR2 LQKENI. This CDR3 is built from 15 residues. The CDR3: CASSPLPGQPYEQYF. As DNA, the CDR3 is TGTGCCAGCTCACCGTTACCGGGACAGCCCTACGAGCAGTACTTC. Full variable domain (remainder filled in from reference TRBV18 and TRBJ2-7): NAGVMQNPRHLVRRRGQEARLRCSPMKGHSHVYWYRQLPEEGLKFMVYLQKENIIDESGMPKERFSAEFPKEGPSILRIQQVVRGDSAAYFCASSPLPGQPYEQYFGPGTRLTVT.

This clonotype was found a few times. The V call is TRBV20-1, the J call TRBJ1-6; D might be TRBD1 (6 bases). The CDR3 is made up of 13 amino acids. V lost 2 bases and J lost 9, with 11 bases in between. CDR1 DFQATT and CDR2 SNEGSKA come from the germline V gene (reference sequence). The DNA for the CDR3 is TGCAGTGCTAGATGGGGGGCCGGTTCACCCCTCCACTTT. Amino acid sequence: CSARWGAGSPLHF.

The DNA of the CDR3 is TGTGCCAGCAGCCAAGAAAGGACAGCGCGCGCAGAAAAACTGTTTTTT. It yields the protein CASSQERTARAEKLFF. The chain employs TRBV4-2 and TRBJ1-4, with a possible D match to TRBD1 (6 bases). V lost 0 bases, J lost 8 bases, and 16 bases lay in between. The CDR3 runs to 16 residues. Germline lookup yields CDR1 LGHNA and CDR2 YNFKEQ.

This clonotype turned up a few times. The V call is TRBV4-1, the J call TRBJ1-1; 7 bases match TRBD1. In germline, CDR1 is MGHRA, CDR2 YSYEKL. CDR3 length: 17 amino acids. Trimming took 1 base from V and 0 from J; bases not matched to a gene: 8. CDR3 DNA: TGCGCCAGCAGCCAAGGGCGACAGGGACCCATGAACACTGAAGCTTTCTTT. It encodes CASSQGRQGPMNTEAFF.

This clonotype was counted only a few times. J is TRBJ1-2 and V is TRBV6-5, with D possibly TRBD1 on 6 matching bases. The CDR3 totals 14 residues. The germline V gene encodes CDR1 MNHEY and CDR2 SVGAGI. V dropped 6 bases and J dropped 7 bases, with 18 bases sitting between them. CDR3 DNA sequence: TGTGCCAGCAGCTCCTGGCGGGGGGCGGGTGGCTACACCTTC. Residues: CASSSWRGAGGYTF.

This clonotype turned up a few times. J is TRBJ1-3 and V is TRBV7-9; D not resolved. There are 14 residues in the CDR3. Trimming removed 7 bases from V and 0 bases from J, with 10 bases in between. The V gene's germline CDR1 is SEHNR and CDR2 FQNEAQ (reference sequence). The CDR3: CASTLVSSGNTIYF. The CDR3 bases are TGTGCCAGCACATTAGTAAGCTCTGGAAACACCATATATTTT.

This clonotype has a count of ten or more. The CDR3 DNA follows: TGCAGTGCTAGACCCGCCCTTGGCTACACCTTC. It translates to CSARPALGYTF. The genes are TRBV20-1 and TRBJ1-2, with D unclear. CDR3 size: 11 residues. Germline CDR1 reads DFQATT; CDR2 reads SNEGSKA (reference sequence). The V gene lost 2 bases and the J gene lost 7 bases, with 8 bases spanning the gap.

In nucleotides, the CDR3 is TGCAGTGCTAGCCTAGGGACAGGCAGCGAGCAGTTCTTC. This codes for CSASLGTGSEQFF. The genes are TRBV20-1 and TRBJ2-1, with 8 nucleotides matching TRBD1. Germline loops: CDR1 DFQATT, CDR2 SNEGSKA (reference sequence). V trimming: 3 bases; J trimming: 10 bases; junction bases outside the gene matches: 8. CDR3 size: 13 residues.

This clonotype was seen more than once but under ten times. This chain links TRBV4-2 with TRBJ2-4; D not resolved. Germline V gene sequence: CDR1 LGHNA, CDR2 YNFKEQ. V was clipped by 1 base and J by 2 bases, with 9 bases between them. CDR3 length: 15 residues. This chain's CDR3 is CASSQVWGSKNIQYF. CDR3 bases: TGTGCCAGCAGCCAAGTGTGGGGATCCAAAAACATTCAGTACTTC.

J is TRBJ2-7 and V is TRBV6-2 or TRBV6-3, with D perhaps TRBD1 (6 bases). In germline, CDR1 is MNHEY, CDR2 SVGEGT. The CDR3 is 14 residues long. V lost 5 bases to trimming and J lost 0 bases, with 11 bases between them. The CDR3 protein is CASSHREISYEQYF. The CDR3 DNA reads TGTGCCAGCAGTCACAGGGAGATCTCCTACGAGCAGTACTTC.

This clonotype showed up many times. The gene calls are TRBV20-1 and TRBJ1-5; no reliable D call. Germline V lookup: CDR1 DFQATT, CDR2 SNEGSKA (reference sequence). Trimming stripped 2 bases from V and 0 bases from J, with 8 bases between. The CDR3 has 14 amino acids. The CDR3 loop reads CSARSFNSNQPQHF. CDR3 DNA: TGCAGTGCTAGATCATTTAATAGCAATCAGCCCCAGCATTTT.

The chain carries TRBV5-5 and TRBJ1-5; D remains unclear. V lost 0 bases to trimming and J lost 1 base, with 14 bases between them. The CDR3 extends over 17 amino acids. Looked up from germline, CDR1 is SGHKS and CDR2 is YYEKEE (reference sequence). CDR3 protein: CASSLVSKGRSNQPQHF. The CDR3 nucleotides are TGTGCCAGCAGCTTGGTGTCGAAAGGGAGGAGCAATCAGCCCCAGCATTTT.

This clonotype was seen a handful of times. This chain links TRBV5-1 with TRBJ2-7; 9 positions match TRBD2. The CDR3 is 14 amino acids. Germline V gives CDR1 SGHRS, CDR2 YFSETQ. The V segment lost 3 bases and the J segment 3 bases; nucleotides outside the gene matches: 4. CDR3 region: CASSSAGGLYEQYF. Written as DNA, the CDR3 is TGCGCCAGCAGCTCAGCGGGAGGCCTCTACGAGCAGTACTTC.

This clonotype has at least ten counts. This chain uses TRBV28 with TRBJ1-5; D ambiguous. Germline V gene lookup returns CDR1 MDHEN and CDR2 SYDVKM. The CDR3 extends over 12 amino acids. Between the trimmed V and J ends, which lost 5 bases and 5 bases, there was a span of 7 bases. The CDR3 sequence is CASSPFDQPQHF. In DNA, the CDR3 is TGTGCCAGCAGTCCCTTCGATCAGCCCCAGCATTTT. Full variable domain (remainder filled in from reference TRBV28 and TRBJ1-5): DVKVTQSSRYLVKRTGEKVFLECVQDMDHENMFWYRQDPGLGLRLIYFSYDVKMKEKGDIPEGYSVSREKKERFSLILESASTNQTSMYLCASSPFDQPQHFGDGTRLSIL.

This chain connects TRBV20-1 to TRBJ2-6; 8 bases fit TRBD1. V shed 5 bases, J shed 0 bases, and the junction held 6 bases outside the gene matches. Germline loops: CDR1 DFQATT, CDR2 SNEGSKA (reference sequence). The CDR3 extends over 16 amino acids. The CDR3 nucleotides read TGCAGTGCTCGTGGACAGGGATACTCTGGGGCCAACGTCCTGACTTTC. As protein: CSARGQGYSGANVLTF.

As concerns this clonotype: The germline gene is not matched at one end of the junction; a read error may be the cause. The chain is built from TRBV6-5 and TRBJ2-2; TRBD2 aligns across 12 bases. Per the germline V gene, CDR1 is MNHEY and CDR2 is SVGAGI. The CDR3 has 16 residues. The CDR3 reads CASSPLAGGPTGELFF. CDR3 in DNA: TGTGCCAGCAGTCCGCTAGCGGGAGGGCCTACCGGGGAGCTATTTTTT.

This clonotype was found a few times. The CDR3 DNA reads TGTGCCAGCAGCGCGGGACTGATGAACACTGAAGCTTTCTTT. It yields the protein CASSAGLMNTEAFF. The chain couples TRBV5-6 to TRBJ1-1; weak D call: TRBD1 (5 bases). The V gene lost 4 bases and the J gene lost 0 bases, with 10 bases spanning the gap. Germline V gene sequence: CDR1 SGHDT, CDR2 YYEEEE. The CDR3 covers 14 residues.

The rearrangement joins TRBV19 to TRBJ1-5; D uncertain. The CDR3 is 14 residues long. With 6 bases removed from V and 3 bases from J, the gap between germline ends came to 12 bases. Germline V gene lookup returns CDR1 LNHDA and CDR2 SQIVND (reference sequence). CDR3 in amino acids: CASSRTGDNQPQHF. CDR3 nucleotides: TGTGCCAGTAGCCGTACCGGGGACAATCAGCCCCAGCATTTT.

The genes are TRBV20-1 and TRBJ2-3; unclear D gene. The CDR3 extends over 13 amino acids. V lost 2 bases to trimming and J lost 4 bases, with 10 bases between them. Germline-derived CDR1 and CDR2 are DFQATT and SNEGSKA (reference sequence). As DNA, the CDR3 is TGCAGTGCTAGACTAGACCGTCCAGATACGCAGTATTTT. This sequence encodes CSARLDRPDTQYF.

V gene TRBV4-3 combines with J gene TRBJ2-1; TRBD2 is a possible D gene (6 bases). The germline gives CDR1 LGHNA, CDR2 YSLEER. The CDR3 consists of 16 residues. The V and J ends lost 3 bases and 3 bases respectively, with 15 bases between them. The CDR3 protein is CASSQRDSNYYNEQFF. CDR3 in DNA: TGCGCCAGCAGCCAGAGGGACTCCAACTACTACAATGAGCAGTTCTTC.

The CDR3 here is CASSPTRVGHNEQFF. CDR3 nucleotides: TGTGCCAGCAGTCCAACTAGAGTCGGGCACAATGAGCAGTTCTTC. The V call is TRBV28, the J call TRBJ2-1; D perhaps matches TRBD2 (5 bases). Trimming pared 5 bases from V and 5 bases from J, leaving 16 bases between. This CDR3 region has 15 residues. CDR1 is MDHEN, CDR2 SYDVKM, per germline. Combining the CDR3 with reference TRBV28 and TRBJ2-1 gives the whole variable domain DVKVTQSSRYLVKRTGEKVFLECVQDMDHENMFWYRQDPGLGLRLIYFSYDVKMKEKGDIPEGYSVSREKKERFSLILESASTNQTSMYLCASSPTRVGHNEQFFGPGTRLTVL.